These 30 T cell receptor beta chains were sequenced from one sample in a study of cytotoxic CD8 clonotypes in ibrutinib-treated CLL. Profiling relied on immunoSEQ multiplex PCR, and the TCRdb table lists in-frame clones only, not all of them. The repertoire has tens of thousands of clones, around 83% of them found once; the top ten carry around 5.4%. The sample was PBMCs, taken before ibrutinib treatment. The receptors were sampled from a human donor with chronic lymphocytic leukemia.

The chain is built from TRBV6-1 and TRBJ1-5, with TRBD1 identical over 9 bases. Germline values: CDR1 MNHNS, CDR2 SASEGT. The trim removed 8 bases at V and 0 bases at J, leaving 5 bases unmatched. The CDR3 extends over 15 amino acids. CDR3 loop: CASGDRVYSNQPQHF. CDR3 coding DNA: TGTGCCAGCGGGGACAGGGTTTATAGCAATCAGCCCCAGCATTTT.

The chain combines TRBV5-8 with TRBJ2-5, with D possibly being TRBD1 or TRBD2 (6 bases each). Between the trimmed V and J ends, which lost 4 bases and 4 bases, there was a span of 29 bases. Germline V gene sequence: CDR1 SGHTS, CDR2 YDEGEE. The CDR3 length is 19 residues. The DNA for the CDR3 is TGTGCCAGCAGCCCCTGGAGGGGCCGGACCTCCGGGGGCGGAGAGACCCAGTACTTC. Translated, it gives CASSPWRGRTSGGGETQYF.

This clone has just one count. The chain couples TRBV5-4 to TRBJ2-7, with 10 bases matching TRBD1. CDR3 length equals 13 residues. The germline gives CDR1 SGHNT, CDR2 YYREEE (reference sequence). V trimming: 5 bases; J trimming: 4 bases; junction bases outside the gene matches: 3. In DNA, the CDR3 is TGTGCCAGCAGGGCGGGACAGGGGTACGAGCAGTACTTC. As protein: CASRAGQGYEQYF.

The chain uses TRBV7-2 and TRBJ2-7; perhaps TRBD2 as D (5 bases). CDR1 is SGHTA and CDR2 is FQGNSA in the germline V gene. Trimming took off 4 bases at V and 3 bases at J, with 13 bases between the two ends. The CDR3 length is 14 residues. The CDR3 bases are TGTGCCAGCAGCTCGGGAAAAGGTATCTACGAGCAGTACTTC. Residues: CASSSGKGIYEQYF.

This clone appeared a single time. V usage is TRBV4-1 and J usage is TRBJ2-3; TRBD2 matches at 7 bases. The CDR3 sequence is 16 residues long. Germline CDR1 MGHRA, CDR2 YSYEKL. V shed 0 bases and J 0 bases; nucleotides not matched to a gene: 3. The CDR3 DNA sequence: TGCGCCAGCAGCCAAGAGGGCGGGAGTAGCACAGATACGCAGTATTTT. Amino acid sequence: CASSQEGGSSTDTQYF.

The rearrangement links TRBV4-1 to TRBJ2-2; D ambiguous. From germline, CDR1 is MGHRA and CDR2 YSYEKL. V was trimmed by 3 bases and J by 1 base, leaving 9 bases between them. The CDR3 covers 15 residues. The CDR3 DNA reads TGCGCCAGCAGCCAGGATTCCAGGAACACCGGGGAGCTGTTTTTT. Protein: CASSQDSRNTGELFF.

CDR3 amino acids: CAWLNRDRPQLEYF. Written as DNA, the CDR3 is TGTGCCTGGTTAAACCGGGACAGGCCCCAGTTGGAGTACTTC. The chain combines TRBV30 with TRBJ2-7; 8 bases are shared with TRBD1. The germline V gene has CDR1 GTSNPN and CDR2 SVGIG (reference sequence). The junction had 17 bases not matched to a gene; V was cut back by 5 bases and J by 11 bases. This CDR3 has 14 amino acids.

The chain is built from TRBV19 and TRBJ2-1; D is tentatively TRBD1 or TRBD2 (5 bases each). This CDR3 comprises 15 residues. Trimming shortened V by 3 bases and J by 4 bases, and 13 bases separated the two germline ends. CDR1 and CDR2 (germline): LNHDA, SQIVND (reference sequence). The CDR3 loop is CASSIGESGYNEQFF. The CDR3 DNA sequence: TGTGCCAGTAGTATTGGGGAGTCAGGGTACAATGAGCAGTTCTTC.

The V and J genes are TRBV30 and TRBJ1-2; no definite D call. The length of the CDR3 is 12 residues. V lost 2 bases to trimming and J lost 3 bases, with 7 bases between them. Germline assignment: CDR1 GTSNPN and CDR2 SVGIG (reference sequence). CDR3: CAWSFSDYGYTF. CDR3 coding DNA: TGTGCCTGGAGTTTTTCGGACTATGGCTACACCTTC.

V gene TRBV6-1 combines with J gene TRBJ2-5, with D tentatively TRBD1 (7 bases). V was clipped by 4 bases and J by 4 bases, with 16 bases between them. Germline CDR1 reads MNHNS; CDR2 reads SASEGT. The CDR3 spans 15 residues. The CDR3 spells CASSVTTGRSETQYF. The CDR3 DNA reads TGTGCCAGCAGTGTTACGACAGGGAGGTCAGAGACCCAGTACTTC.

The rearrangement links TRBV4-1 to TRBJ2-7; a weak D match, TRBD2 (6 bases). From germline, CDR1 is MGHRA and CDR2 YSYEKL. Trimming pared 0 bases from V and 3 bases from J, leaving 15 bases between. The CDR3 contains 16 residues. The CDR3 spells CASSQERRELDYEQYF. DNA of the CDR3: TGCGCCAGCAGCCAAGAAAGACGGGAGCTTGACTACGAGCAGTACTTC.

The chain carries TRBV5-4 and TRBJ2-1; TRBD1 is a possible D gene (6 bases). V was cut by 4 bases and J by 0 bases, with 11 bases left in between. The CDR3 covers 15 residues. Germline CDR1 and CDR2: SGHNT and YYREEE (reference sequence). CDR3 loop: CASSKDSSSYNEQFF. CDR3 DNA sequence: TGTGCCAGCAGCAAGGACAGTAGCTCCTACAATGAGCAGTTCTTC.

The chain links TRBV9 to TRBJ1-3; TRBD1 might be the D (5 bases). V gave up 3 bases and J gave up 2 bases, with 12 bases separating them. Germline V gene lookup returns CDR1 SGDLS and CDR2 YYNGEE. The CDR3 runs 15 residues. As DNA, the CDR3 is TGTGCCAGCAGCGGGCGGGACGCCACTGGAAACACCATATATTTT. Translating it yields CASSGRDATGNTIYF.

This chain uses TRBV7-6 with TRBJ2-7, with D perhaps TRBD1 (7 bases). The CDR3 is 14 amino acids. With 4 bases removed from V and 8 bases from J, the gap between germline ends came to 18 bases. In germline, CDR1 is SGHVS, CDR2 FNYEAQ. CDR3 DNA sequence: TGTGCCAGCAGCTCCTCAGGCGGAGGGGGCAAGCAGTACTTC. Translation: CASSSSGGGGKQYF.

This chain connects TRBV27 to TRBJ2-1, with 9 nucleotides matching TRBD1. The CDR3 is 15 residues long. With 6 bases clipped from V and 12 bases from J, the junction kept 15 bases outside the gene matches. CDR1 and CDR2 (germline): MNHEY, SMNVEV (reference sequence). As DNA, the CDR3 is TGTGCCAGCAGCCCTGCACCGGGACAGGGTAATCGGCAGTTCTTC. Encoded protein: CASSPAPGQGNRQFF.

The V gene is TRBV4-2, the J gene TRBJ2-7; 10 nucleotides agree with TRBD2. Germline CDR1 and CDR2: LGHNA and YNFKEQ. There are 15 residues in the CDR3. Losses at the gene ends were 3 bases for V and 2 bases for J; bases not matched to a gene: 4. This chain's CDR3 is CASSQGTSATYEQYF. The CDR3 DNA reads as TGTGCCAGCAGCCAGGGGACTAGCGCAACCTACGAGCAGTACTTC.

This chain connects TRBV7-2 to TRBJ2-5, with D uncertain. V was pared by 0 bases and J by 2 bases, with 4 bases between. The CDR3 covers 13 residues. Looked up from germline, CDR1 is SGHTA and CDR2 is FQGNSA. The CDR3, as DNA: TGTGCCAGCAGCTTAGCTCATCAAGAGACCCAGTACTTC. This sequence encodes CASSLAHQETQYF.

The chain links TRBV28 to TRBJ2-2; 9 bases are a match to TRBD2. CDR3 length: 18 amino acids. V lost 4 bases to trimming and J lost 3 bases; unmatched junction nucleotides: 12. Per germline, CDR1 MDHEN and CDR2 SYDVKM. The CDR3 reads CASSSPEVAGDHTGELFF. The CDR3 DNA reads as TGTGCCAGCAGTTCCCCGGAGGTAGCGGGAGACCACACCGGGGAGCTGTTTTTT.

This clone was counted a single time. The chain links TRBV7-9 to TRBJ1-1; 7 bases agree with TRBD1. The CDR3 has 15 residues. Per the germline V gene, CDR1 is SEHNR and CDR2 is FQNEAQ (reference sequence). J lost 0 bases, V lost 4 bases, and 5 bases had no gene match. The CDR3 sequence: CASSSGQNMNTEAFF. CDR3 nucleotide sequence: TGTGCCAGCAGCTCGGGACAGAACATGAACACTGAAGCTTTCTTT.

The genes are TRBV5-1 and TRBJ1-3, with 8 bases fitting TRBD1. Unmatched junction bases numbered 5, after V lost 0 bases and J lost 3 bases. This CDR3 region has 16 residues. Germline CDR1 and CDR2: SGHRS and YFSETQ. CDR3 amino acids: CASSLGQGLRGNTIYF. The DNA for the CDR3 is TGCGCCAGCAGCTTGGGACAGGGGCTTCGTGGAAACACCATATATTTT.

The chain combines TRBV5-4 with TRBJ2-2; 7 nucleotides match TRBD2. Germline CDR1 SGHNT, CDR2 YYREEE (reference sequence). The J segment lost 0 bases and the V segment lost 9 bases, leaving 5 bases of the junction unmatched. CDR3 length: 14 residues. CDR3 nucleotide sequence: TGTGCCACCCGGGAGGACCCGAACACCGGGGAGCTGTTTTTT. It encodes CATREDPNTGELFF.

This clone was detected once. V gene TRBV7-2 combines with J gene TRBJ2-2, with a possible D match to TRBD2 (5 bases). This CDR3 comprises 17 residues. V was cut by 0 bases and J by 4 bases, with 15 bases left in between. CDR1 is SGHTA, CDR2 FQGNSA, per germline. Here the CDR3 DNA reads TGTGCCAGCAGCTTAGCCCCAAGGAGCGCGGGCACCGGGGAGCTGTTTTTT. Translation gives CASSLAPRSAGTGELFF. The complete variable domain, with remaining parts taken from reference TRBV7-2 and TRBJ2-2, reads GAGVSQSPSNKVTEKGKDVELRCDPISGHTALYWYRQSLGQGLEFLIYFQGNSAPDKSGLPSDRFSAERTGGSVSTLTIQRTQQEDSAVYLCASSLAPRSAGTGELFFGEGSRLTVL.

The V call is TRBV6-6, the J call TRBJ2-5; 7 nucleotides agree with TRBD1. The ends lost 7 bases at V and 6 bases at J; junction bases unmatched: 14. The CDR3 has 15 amino acids. Looked up from germline, CDR1 is MNHNY and CDR2 is SVGAGI (reference sequence). CDR3 region: CASTGGDPPGKTQYF. In DNA, the CDR3 is TGTGCCAGCACAGGGGGTGACCCGCCCGGGAAGACCCAGTACTTC.

The rearrangement uses TRBV4-1 and TRBJ2-3; tentative D call: TRBD2 (6 bases). Germline V lookup: CDR1 MGHRA, CDR2 YSYEKL. Trimming took off 4 bases at V and 2 bases at J, with 13 bases between the two ends. CDR3 length: 15 residues. The CDR3 loop reads CASSRGVAATDTQYF. CDR3 DNA: TGCGCCAGCAGCCGGGGGGTAGCGGCCACAGATACGCAGTATTTT.

In this sample, this clone turned up once. The rearrangement uses TRBV21-1 and TRBJ2-7. TRBV21-1 is flagged as a pseudogene. The CDR3 is made up of 15 amino acids. CDR3 sequence reads: CASSTRGRRPYEQYF. The CDR3 nucleotides read TGTGCCAGCAGCACAAGAGGCAGGAGACCTTACGAGCAGTACTTC.

This clone was found a few times. The chain employs TRBV7-9 and TRBJ1-4; no firm D call. V lost 1 base to trimming and J lost 5 bases, with 8 bases between them. The CDR3 is 14 residues long. Germline V gene sequence: CDR1 SEHNR, CDR2 FQNEAQ (reference sequence). The CDR3 DNA reads as TGTGCCAGCAGCTTAGACAGTTACAATGAAAAACTGTTTTTT. Its protein product is CASSLDSYNEKLFF.

V and J are TRBV6-5 and TRBJ2-1, with D tentatively TRBD1 (6 bases). The CDR3 covers 16 residues. Per germline, CDR1 MNHEY and CDR2 SVGAGI. V was cut by 2 bases and J by 8 bases, with 19 bases left in between. CDR3 in DNA: TGTGCCAGCAGTTACGCTTCAGGGGTGCGGACCCATGAGCAGTTCTTC. Its protein is CASSYASGVRTHEQFF.

V is TRBV28 and J is TRBJ2-7; D may match TRBD1 or TRBD2 (6 bases each). V lost 6 bases and J 7 bases, leaving 13 bases between the germline ends. Germline lookup yields CDR1 MDHEN and CDR2 SYDVKM. This CDR3 has 12 residues. For the CDR3, the DNA is TGTGCCAGCAGCCGTGGGGGGCGGGAGCAGTACTTC. Encoded protein: CASSRGGREQYF.

A single count supports this clone. V usage is TRBV4-2 and J usage is TRBJ1-2; no definite D call. The germline V and J ends were trimmed by 1 base and 9 bases, with 18 bases remaining between them. From germline, CDR1 is LGHNA and CDR2 YNFKEQ. The CDR3 is 15 amino acids. The chain's CDR3 is CASSQAGGRRWSYTF. The CDR3 DNA sequence: TGTGCCAGCAGCCAAGCAGGAGGGCGGCGGTGGAGCTACACCTTC.

The chain carries TRBV29-1 and TRBJ2-1; no reliable D call. The CDR3 sequence is 14 residues long. The V end was cut by 4 bases, the J end by 0 bases, with 10 bases between. The V gene's germline CDR1 is SQVTM and CDR2 ANQGSEA. The CDR3 DNA reads TGCAGCGTTGCTTATCCTAACTCCTACAATGAGCAGTTCTTC. It encodes CSVAYPNSYNEQFF.